The 29 T cell receptor beta chains listed next were all sequenced from one sample in a study of T cells after yellow fever vaccination. In TCRdb, the 5' RACE reads were re-called with MiXCR into one record per CDR3 protein. The sample holds hundreds of thousands of distinct CDR3 sequences; approximately 12% are singletons and the top ten take roughly 3.1%. Sample: CD4+ T cells sorted from PBMCs, taken 15 days after the yellow fever booster vaccination. The receptors come from a man aged 18 to 29 who received the YFV17D yellow fever vaccine.

The V call is TRBV7-3, the J call TRBJ1-1; 9 bases map to TRBD1. Germline V CDR1 and CDR2: SGHTA, FQGTGA. The CDR3 contains 16 residues. The trim removed 3 bases at V and 5 bases at J, leaving 10 bases unmatched. The CDR3 loop is CASSFGGLGTGTEAFF. In nucleotides, the CDR3 is TGTGCCAGCAGCTTTGGTGGTTTAGGGACAGGGACTGAAGCTTTCTTT.

This clonotype was recorded many times. V is TRBV5-1 and J is TRBJ2-7; D may match TRBD1 or TRBD2 (5 bases each). V was trimmed by 5 bases and J by 6 bases, leaving 18 bases between them. The CDR3 totals 14 residues. CDR1 is SGHRS and CDR2 is YFSETQ in the germline V gene. This CDR3 reads CASSPGTPGLEQYF. CDR3 bases: TGCGCCAGCAGTCCCGGGACGCCGGGGCTCGAGCAGTACTTC.

A few counts support this clonotype. The chain joins TRBV24-1 to TRBJ2-1; TRBD1 aligns across 9 bases. The V gene's germline CDR1 is KGHDR and CDR2 SFDVKD. After removal of 3 bases from V and 7 bases from J, the junction contained 0 bases not matched to a gene. This CDR3 comprises 13 residues. CDR3 nucleotide sequence: TGTGCCACCAGTGATGGGACAGGGAATGAGCAGTTCTTC. Translated: CATSDGTGNEQFF.

The chain joins TRBV5-5 to TRBJ2-5; TRBD1 aligns across 7 bases. CDR3 length: 16 residues. With 1 base clipped from V and 1 base from J, the junction kept 7 bases outside the gene matches. CDR1 SGHKS and CDR2 YYEKEE come from the germline V gene (reference sequence). The CDR3 loop reads CASSLPETGAQETQYF. DNA for the CDR3: TGTGCCAGCAGCTTGCCCGAAACAGGGGCCCAAGAGACCCAGTACTTC.

The genes are TRBV3-1 and TRBJ2-4; tentative D call: TRBD1 (6 bases). The V and J ends lost 5 bases and 0 bases respectively, with 14 bases between them. Per the germline V gene, CDR1 is LGHDT and CDR2 is YNNKEL (reference sequence). The CDR3 consists of 16 residues. The CDR3 here is CASSSRQQGAKNIQYF. The CDR3 nucleotides are TGTGCCAGCAGCTCCAGACAACAGGGAGCCAAAAACATTCAGTACTTC.

V usage is TRBV2 and J usage is TRBJ2-5; 8 bases line up with TRBD2. Germline V gene sequence: CDR1 SNHLY, CDR2 FYNNEI. V lost 6 bases and J lost 5; bases outside the gene matches: 8. The CDR3 covers 14 residues. In nucleotides, the CDR3 is TGTGCCAGCAGGGATATTAGCGGGGACGAGACCCAGTACTTC. This codes for CASRDISGDETQYF. The complete variable domain, with remaining parts taken from reference TRBV2 and TRBJ2-5, reads EPEVTQTPSHQVTQMGQEVILRCVPISNHLYFYWYRQILGQKVEFLVSFYNNEISEKSEIFDDQFSVERPDGSNFTLKIRSTKLEDSAMYFCASRDISGDETQYFGPGTRLLVL.

The rearrangement joins TRBV7-3 to TRBJ2-1, with D perhaps matching TRBD1 (6 bases). The CDR3 has 16 amino acids. Germline CDR1 is SGHTA and CDR2 is FQGTGA. Trimming took off 5 bases at V and 10 bases at J, with 24 bases between the two ends. The CDR3 DNA is TGTGCCAGCAGCGCTCCCGGGACATCCACCAAGGAAGAGCAGTTCTTC. The encoded protein is CASSAPGTSTKEEQFF.

The gene calls are TRBV4-2 and TRBJ1-4; possible D gene TRBD1, 5 bases. The CDR3 is 15 residues long. V was clipped by 5 bases and J by 5 bases, with 15 bases between them. In germline, CDR1 is LGHNA, CDR2 YNFKEQ. In nucleotides, the CDR3 is TGTGCCAGCAGCTATCAGGGAGAAAGGAATGAAAAACTGTTTTTT. It yields the protein CASSYQGERNEKLFF.

The chain employs TRBV20-1 and TRBJ2-1; D is possibly TRBD2 (6 bases). This CDR3 comprises 15 residues. Germline CDR1 is DFQATT and CDR2 is SNEGSKA (reference sequence). V was pared by 1 base and J by 0 bases, with 10 bases between. The CDR3 protein is CSARGRGSSYNEQFF. The CDR3 coding sequence is TGCAGTGCTAGAGGTCGGGGGAGCTCCTACAATGAGCAGTTCTTC.

This clonotype was recorded many times. The chain combines TRBV9 with TRBJ2-2; 7 nucleotides match TRBD2. V gave up 3 bases and J gave up 7 bases; unmatched junction bases: 3. Germline-derived CDR1 and CDR2 are SGDLS and YYNGEE. The CDR3 runs 13 residues. The CDR3 reads CASSGLAGGELFF. The CDR3, as DNA: TGTGCCAGCAGCGGACTAGCTGGCGGGGAGCTGTTTTTT.

The chain recombines TRBV15 with TRBJ2-5; 8 bases align to TRBD2. The CDR3 extends over 15 amino acids. Germline V gene sequence: CDR1 LNHNV, CDR2 YYDKDF (reference sequence). V shed 1 base, J shed 5 bases, and the junction held 6 bases outside the gene matches. The CDR3 DNA reads as TGTGCCACCAGCAGAGTCCGGGGGGGCCCGGAGACCCAGTACTTC. Translation: CATSRVRGGPETQYF.

The V gene is TRBV20-1, the J gene TRBJ2-3; tentative D call: TRBD1 (6 bases). Deletions cut 5 bases from V and 1 base from J, with 10 bases between. This CDR3 contains 13 residues. Germline CDR1 reads DFQATT; CDR2 reads SNEGSKA (reference sequence). CDR3: CSAPDRGTDTQYF. In DNA, the CDR3 is TGCAGTGCTCCGGACAGAGGCACAGATACGCAGTATTTT.

The chain links TRBV11-2 to TRBJ1-1, with a possible D match to TRBD1 (5 bases). Trimming left V 5 bases short and J 8 bases short, with 15 bases between. Looked up from germline, CDR1 is SGHAT and CDR2 is FQNNGV. This CDR3 region has 13 residues. The CDR3 spells CASSPSLRGEAFF. For the CDR3, the DNA is TGTGCCAGCAGCCCCTCATTGCGGGGGGAAGCTTTCTTT.

This clonotype has more than one count but fewer than ten. The gene calls are TRBV20-1 and TRBJ1-5; D is undetermined. Germline CDR1 and CDR2: DFQATT and SNEGSKA (reference sequence). The CDR3 is 15 amino acids. Trimming took 0 bases from V and 7 from J, leaving 16 bases between them. This CDR3 reads CSARDQRGEGQPQHF. In DNA, the CDR3 is TGCAGTGCTAGAGATCAGCGGGGTGAGGGACAGCCCCAGCATTTT.

This clonotype occurred many times. This chain links TRBV7-2 with TRBJ2-1; TRBD1 might be the D (5 bases). Trimming took 5 bases from V and 7 from J, leaving 21 bases between them. CDR1 and CDR2 from the germline V gene are SGHTA and FQGNSA. The CDR3 sequence is 16 residues long. CDR3 nucleotide sequence: TGTGCCAGCAGCGCCCGGGCGCAGGGCCTATCAAATGAGCAGTTCTTC. This encodes CASSARAQGLSNEQFF.

This clonotype has just a few counts. V and J are TRBV7-2 and TRBJ1-4; TRBD1 matches 8 bases. The V gene's germline CDR1 is SGHTA and CDR2 FQGNSA. The CDR3 totals 16 residues. With V trimmed by 2 bases and J by 7 bases, 9 bases remained unmatched. The CDR3 DNA reads as TGTGCCAGCAGCTTACAGAGCCACAGGGGGGGTGAAAAACTGTTTTTT. It specifies CASSLQSHRGGEKLFF.

This clonotype was seen at least ten times. This sequence joins TRBV20-1 and TRBJ2-5; 7 bases line up with TRBD1. Germline V gene data show CDR1 as DFQATT and CDR2 as SNEGSKA (reference sequence). V shed 7 bases, J shed 7 bases, and the junction held 6 bases outside the gene matches. This CDR3 spans 11 amino acids. The CDR3 reads CSGNRGATQYF. CDR3 coding DNA: TGCAGTGGCAACAGGGGAGCGACCCAGTACTTC.

This clonotype was found a few times. The rearrangement uses TRBV18 and TRBJ1-2; D is possibly TRBD1 (5 bases). Per germline, CDR1 KGHSH and CDR2 LQKENI. The CDR3 covers 14 residues. V was shortened by 3 bases and J by 7 bases, with 15 bases between the two germline ends. The chain's CDR3 is CASSPSPAQGGYTF. CDR3 nucleotide sequence: TGTGCCAGCTCACCTTCGCCAGCCCAGGGTGGCTACACCTTC.

This clonotype turned up a few times. This chain uses TRBV11-2 with TRBJ1-1; a possible D gene is TRBD1 (6 bases). The CDR3 loop spans 14 amino acids. Germline V gene sequence: CDR1 SGHAT, CDR2 FQNNGV. The germline V and J ends were trimmed by 5 bases and 3 bases, with 13 bases remaining between them. Here the CDR3 DNA reads TGTGCCAGCAGCCACATCAGGGGAGACACTGAAGCTTTCTTT. This sequence encodes CASSHIRGDTEAFF.

This chain connects TRBV5-1 to TRBJ2-3; TRBD2 agrees at 7 bases. Germline V gene lookup returns CDR1 SGHRS and CDR2 YFSETQ. CDR3 length: 15 amino acids. The ends lost 2 bases at V and 4 bases at J; junction bases unmatched: 7. The CDR3 loop reads CASSLSRGGSDTQYF. In DNA, the CDR3 is TGCGCCAGCAGCTTAAGTCGCGGGGGTTCAGATACGCAGTATTTT.

The chain uses TRBV6-2 or TRBV6-3 and TRBJ2-1; TRBD1 matches at 10 bases. Trimming took 9 bases from V and 9 from J; bases not matched to a gene: 14. CDR1 MNHEY and CDR2 SVGEGT come from the germline V gene. The CDR3 is made up of 15 amino acids. The CDR3 here is CASYHRDRGIGEQFF. DNA of the CDR3: TGTGCCAGTTACCACCGGGACAGGGGTATAGGTGAGCAGTTCTTC.

This clonotype came up a few times. The chain carries TRBV7-2 and TRBJ2-5; 7 nucleotides agree with TRBD2. The ends lost 2 bases at V and 5 bases at J; junction bases unmatched: 11. Germline CDR1 and CDR2: SGHTA and FQGNSA. This CDR3 region has 16 residues. The CDR3 sequence: CASSLTSGDWVETQYF. The CDR3 nucleotides are TGTGCCAGCAGCTTAACGAGCGGGGATTGGGTGGAGACCCAGTACTTC.

This clonotype was picked up a small number of times. CDR3 in DNA: TGTGCCAGCAGCTCCCGGGGGTTCACAGATACGCAGTATTTT. Protein sequence: CASSSRGFTDTQYF. The V and J genes are TRBV7-2 and TRBJ2-3; maybe TRBD2 (6 bases). The CDR3 spans 14 residues. V gave up 4 bases and J gave up 2 bases, with 10 bases separating them. Germline V gene data show CDR1 as SGHTA and CDR2 as FQGNSA.

This chain joins TRBV28 and TRBJ2-7; 9 bases align to TRBD1. The germline V gene encodes CDR1 MDHEN and CDR2 SYDVKM. V gave up 5 bases and J gave up 5 bases; unmatched junction bases: 7. The length of the CDR3 is 14 residues. The CDR3 reads CASSPGQGTHEQYV. The CDR3 DNA is TGTGCCAGCAGTCCGGGACAGGGAACCCACGAGCAGTACGTC.

This chain joins TRBV5-1 and TRBJ2-2, with TRBD2 identical over 10 bases. The junction had 6 bases not matched to a gene; V was cut back by 0 bases and J by 4 bases. Germline V lookup: CDR1 SGHRS, CDR2 YFSETQ. The CDR3 has 17 amino acids. CDR3 sequence (DNA): TGCGCCAGCAGCTTGGCCAGCGGGGGGGCCGTCACCGGGGAGCTGTTTTTT. The encoded protein is CASSLASGGAVTGELFF.

The chain employs TRBV12-3 or TRBV12-4 and TRBJ2-7; TRBD2 matches 11 bases. The CDR3 is 17 residues long. The J segment lost 4 bases and the V segment lost 0 bases, leaving 8 bases of the junction unmatched. This CDR3 is CASSLALTSGAGYEQYF. The CDR3 DNA reads TGTGCCAGCAGTTTAGCTTTGACTAGCGGGGCCGGGTACGAGCAGTACTTC.

The J gene is TRBJ1-5, the V gene TRBV18; D may be TRBD1 (5 bases). Germline V lookup: CDR1 KGHSH, CDR2 LQKENI. The V end was cut by 0 bases, the J end by 5 bases, with 11 bases between. CDR3 size: 15 residues. The CDR3 DNA sequence: TGTGCCAGCTCACCACCCGCGGGAGGGGATCAGCCCCAGCATTTT. Translated, it gives CASSPPAGGDQPQHF.

This clonotype appeared a few times. The chain combines TRBV5-1 with TRBJ2-1, with D perhaps matching TRBD2 (5 bases). CDR1 is SGHRS and CDR2 is YFSETQ in the germline V gene. V gave up 4 bases and J gave up 0 bases, with 11 bases separating them. The CDR3 spans 15 residues. CDR3 nucleotide sequence: TGCGCCAGCAGCCCAGCGGCCAGCTCCTACAATGAGCAGTTCTTC. It encodes CASSPAASSYNEQFF.

V is TRBV7-2 and J is TRBJ1-2, with D maybe TRBD1 (6 bases). In germline, CDR1 is SGHTA, CDR2 FQGNSA. CDR3 size: 16 residues. V lost 4 bases and J 2 bases, leaving 17 bases between the germline ends. DNA of the CDR3: TGTGCCAGCAGCTCCGGGGGGGCAGGGAAGAACTATGGCTACACCTTC. Translating it yields CASSSGGAGKNYGYTF.